The 25 T cell receptor beta chains listed next were all sequenced from one sample in a study of cytomegalovirus exposure and HLA in healthy donors. Sequencing used immunoSEQ multiplex PCR; TCRdb keeps in-frame clones, though not all of them. The data contain roughly 56,000 clones, 75% to 90% of them singletons. The sequenced material came from PBMCs. These receptors were collected from a woman younger than 30 in good health and CMV-seronegative.

The chain uses TRBV6-5 and TRBJ2-7; D gene uncertain. CDR1 is MNHEY and CDR2 is SVGAGI in the germline V gene. The V and J ends lost 2 bases and 7 bases respectively, with 18 bases between them. This CDR3 is built from 15 residues. The CDR3: CASSYALGRSREQYF. The CDR3 nucleotides are TGTGCCAGCAGTTACGCTTTGGGTCGGTCGCGGGAGCAGTACTTC.

V gene TRBV13 combines with J gene TRBJ1-3; no firm D call. The germline gives CDR1 PRHDT, CDR2 FYEKMQ (reference sequence). The CDR3 runs to 13 residues. V was cut by 5 bases and J by 6 bases, with 11 bases left in between. The CDR3 DNA is TGTGCCAGCAGCGTCCACACCCAAAACACCATATATTTT. Translated, it gives CASSVHTQNTIYF.

The chain joins TRBV10-3 to TRBJ1-6; D uncertain. The V and J ends lost 3 bases and 9 bases respectively, with 6 bases between them. The CDR3 is 12 residues long. Germline V gene sequence: CDR1 ENHRY, CDR2 SYGVKD. The CDR3 nucleotides read TGTGCCATCAGTGAACTTCCTTCACCCCTCCACTTT. Protein: CAISELPSPLHF.

This chain joins TRBV29-1 and TRBJ1-1, with TRBD1 matching 10 bases. J lost 5 bases, V lost 0 bases, and 3 bases had no gene match. From germline, CDR1 is SQVTM and CDR2 ANQGSEA. CDR3 size: 14 residues. CDR3 in DNA: TGCAGCGTTGAAGACCGGACAGGGGGTACTGAAGCTTTCTTT. Its protein product is CSVEDRTGGTEAFF.

This clone was counted only a few times. The V gene is TRBV18, the J gene TRBJ2-1, with D uncertain. The CDR3 extends over 17 amino acids. The germline V gene encodes CDR1 KGHSH and CDR2 LQKENI. V was pared by 4 bases and J by 0 bases, with 16 bases between. In nucleotides, the CDR3 is TGTGCCAGCTCACGCGCCGGCCTAGGCCTCTCCTACAATGAGCAGTTCTTC. Its translation is CASSRAGLGLSYNEQFF.

This clone was recorded a few times. The CDR3 DNA reads TGTGCCATCAGTGACCGGGGAAACTATGGCTACACCTTC. It translates to CAISDRGNYGYTF. V usage is TRBV10-3 and J usage is TRBJ1-2; D uncertain. The CDR3 consists of 13 residues. Trimming shortened V by 3 bases and J by 2 bases, and 7 bases separated the two germline ends. Germline V gene lookup returns CDR1 ENHRY and CDR2 SYGVKD.

The CDR3 DNA reads as TGTGCCAGCAGTGGACAGCACTCTGGAAACACCATATATTTT. This gives the protein CASSGQHSGNTIYF. The chain has TRBV6-5 and TRBJ1-3; TRBD1 is a possible D gene (6 bases). Germline-derived CDR1 and CDR2 are MNHEY and SVGAGI. With 5 bases removed from V and 0 bases from J, the gap between germline ends came to 8 bases. CDR3 length: 14 residues.

The genes are TRBV28 and TRBJ2-1; TRBD1 agrees at 10 bases. CDR3 length: 16 residues. Germline CDR1 reads MDHEN; CDR2 reads SYDVKM. V was pared by 5 bases and J by 5 bases, with 9 bases of the junction left unmatched. The CDR3 region is CASSPLSGTGDNEQFF. The DNA of the CDR3 is TGTGCCAGCAGTCCTCTTTCGGGGACAGGGGACAATGAGCAGTTCTTC.

This chain uses TRBV4-1 with TRBJ2-6; possible D gene TRBD2, 5 bases. The CDR3 extends over 18 amino acids. V was cut by 1 base and J by 0 bases, with 13 bases left in between. CDR1 is MGHRA and CDR2 is YSYEKL in the germline V gene. As DNA, the CDR3 is TGCGCCAGCAGCCAAGGAGGGTCCGGTCTCTCTGGGGCCAACGTCCTGACTTTC. Amino acid sequence: CASSQGGSGLSGANVLTF.

This chain links TRBV27 with TRBJ1-1; 10 bases align to TRBD1. V lost 5 bases to trimming and J lost 4 bases; unmatched junction nucleotides: 7. There are 15 residues in the CDR3. The germline gives CDR1 MNHEY, CDR2 SMNVEV (reference sequence). This CDR3 is CASSRQTGGGTEAFF. DNA for the CDR3: TGTGCCAGCAGTCGCCAGACAGGGGGCGGCACTGAAGCTTTCTTT.

This chain joins TRBV29-1 and TRBJ2-3; 12 bases are a match to TRBD2. The V and J ends lost 7 bases and 3 bases, in that order; junction bases with no gene match: 5. Germline lookup yields CDR1 SQVTM and CDR2 ANQGSEA. CDR3 length: 14 residues. This chain's CDR3 is CSAPGLAGTDTQYF. Here the CDR3 DNA reads TGCAGCGCCCCCGGACTAGCGGGGACAGATACGCAGTATTTT.

This sequence joins TRBV19 and TRBJ1-1, with TRBD1 identical over 7 bases. The CDR3 sequence is 13 residues long. CDR1 and CDR2 (germline): LNHDA, SQIVND (reference sequence). After removal of 4 bases from V and 1 base from J, the junction contained 0 bases not matched to a gene. CDR3 amino acids: CASSRDRNTEAFF. The CDR3 bases are TGTGCCAGTAGTAGGGACAGGAACACTGAAGCTTTCTTT.

CDR3 sequence reads: CASSTDRGQPQHF. Written as DNA, the CDR3 is TGTGCCAGCAGCACCGACAGGGGACAGCCCCAGCATTTT. The chain uses TRBV11-1 and TRBJ1-5; 8 bases line up with TRBD1. Germline V gene data show CDR1 as SGHAT and CDR2 as FQDESV (reference sequence). The CDR3 consists of 13 residues. V was pared by 5 bases and J by 7 bases, with 4 bases of the junction left unmatched.

V gene TRBV7-2 combines with J gene TRBJ1-2; D unclear. With 0 bases removed from V and 1 base from J, the gap between germline ends came to 3 bases. The CDR3 loop spans 13 amino acids. The germline CDR1 and CDR2 sequences are SGHTA and FQGNSA. The DNA of the CDR3 is TGTGCCAGCAGCTTAGCCCATAACTATGGCTACACCTTC. Its translation: CASSLAHNYGYTF.

This clone was seen a few times. The CDR3 DNA reads as TGTGCCAGCAGTCCTACTGGACAGCGAAATTCACCCCTCCACTTT. It translates to CASSPTGQRNSPLHF. This sequence joins TRBV27 and TRBJ1-6, with TRBD1 as a possible D gene (6 bases). The CDR3 extends over 15 amino acids. V lost 5 bases, J lost 7 bases, and 15 bases lay in between. The germline V gene has CDR1 MNHEY and CDR2 SMNVEV (reference sequence).

This clone was seen a few times. This chain joins TRBV7-6 and TRBJ2-3, with TRBD2 as a possible D gene (6 bases). Per the germline V gene, CDR1 is SGHVS and CDR2 is FNYEAQ. CDR3 size: 17 residues. Trimming cost V 5 bases and J 0 bases, with 18 bases left between them. CDR3 DNA sequence: TGTGCCAGCAGCCCGTGGCGGGACCCCTCTAGCACAGATACGCAGTATTTT. This encodes CASSPWRDPSSTDTQYF.

The chain carries TRBV7-6 and TRBJ1-5; 8 bases map to TRBD1. Losses at the gene ends were 2 bases for V and 7 bases for J; bases not matched to a gene: 1. The CDR3 is 13 residues long. Germline V CDR1 and CDR2: SGHVS, FNYEAQ. The CDR3 bases are TGTGCCAGCAGCTTAAACAGGGGGCAGCCCCAGCATTTT. Protein: CASSLNRGQPQHF.

This clone was observed once. The chain has TRBV30 and TRBJ1-5; perhaps TRBD1 as D (5 bases). Deletions cut 0 bases from V and 4 bases from J, with 13 bases between. Germline values: CDR1 GTSNPN, CDR2 SVGIG (reference sequence). There are 15 residues in the CDR3. Here the CDR3 DNA reads TGTGCCTGGAGTGTTCGTCAGGGCGTAAATCAGCCCCAGCATTTT. It yields the protein CAWSVRQGVNQPQHF. The variable domain in full, with the rest retrieved from reference TRBV30 and TRBJ1-5, is SQTIHQWPATLVQPVGSPLSLECTVEGTSNPNLYWYRQAAGRGLQLLFYSVGIGQISSEVPQNLSASRPQDRQFILSSKKLLLSDSGFYLCAWSVRQGVNQPQHFGDGTRLSIL.

CDR3 nucleotides: TGTGCCAGTAGTATGACAGGGAGTATAAACTACGAGCAGTACTTC. Translation: CASSMTGSINYEQYF. The rearrangement links TRBV19 to TRBJ2-7; 7 positions agree with TRBD1. In germline, CDR1 is LNHDA, CDR2 SQIVND (reference sequence). The length of the CDR3 is 15 residues. Losses at the gene ends were 3 bases for V and 3 bases for J; bases not matched to a gene: 8.

The chain uses TRBV2 and TRBJ1-4; 7 positions agree with TRBD1. Germline V CDR1 and CDR2: SNHLY, FYNNEI. The CDR3 contains 18 residues. Trimming at V came to 5 bases and at J to 0 bases, leaving 12 bases not matched to a gene. The CDR3: CASSNPGTAAATNEKLFF. The CDR3 nucleotides read TGTGCCAGCAGTAATCCCGGGACAGCCGCTGCAACTAATGAAAAACTGTTTTTT.

The chain couples TRBV5-4 to TRBJ1-2; no firm D call. Trimming cost V 0 bases and J 6 bases, with 15 bases left between them. Germline V gene lookup returns CDR1 SGHNT and CDR2 YYREEE (reference sequence). CDR3 size: 15 residues. DNA for the CDR3: TGTGCCAGCAGCTTGGCCGTGACGGGTCGAAATGGCTACACCTTC. Its protein is CASSLAVTGRNGYTF.

The gene calls are TRBV21-1 and TRBJ1-5; the table calls TRBD1, which could not be checked here. TRBV21-1 is flagged as a pseudogene. CDR3 length equals 17 residues. The CDR3 protein is CASSKRDRGNSNQPQHF. In nucleotides, the CDR3 is TGTGCCAGCAGCAAAAGGGACAGGGGTAATAGCAATCAGCCCCAGCATTTT.

The V and J genes are TRBV5-4 and TRBJ1-1, with 7 bases that match TRBD1. V was pared by 3 bases and J by 6 bases, with 11 bases of the junction left unmatched. CDR3 length equals 15 residues. CDR1 is SGHNT and CDR2 is YYREEE in the germline V gene (reference sequence). The CDR3 coding sequence is TGTGCCAGCAGCTCTATTTTACAGGGGCCCGCTGAAGCTTTCTTT. It encodes CASSSILQGPAEAFF.

The chain combines TRBV6-5 with TRBJ2-7, with D unclear. The germline V gene encodes CDR1 MNHEY and CDR2 SVGAGI. With 1 base removed from V and 7 bases from J, the gap between germline ends came to 8 bases. The CDR3 has 12 residues. The CDR3 nucleotides are TGTGCCAGCAGTTACTGGTCGGGTGAGCAGTACTTC. This encodes CASSYWSGEQYF.

This clone was detected once. DNA of the CDR3: TGTGCCAGCAGCTTTGTATGGGGACAGGGTTTTAATCAGCCCCAGCATTTT. Its translation is CASSFVWGQGFNQPQHF. V gene TRBV11-3 combines with J gene TRBJ1-5; 9 bases map to TRBD1. The germline CDR1 and CDR2 sequences are SGHNT and YENEEA. With V trimmed by 3 bases and J by 4 bases, 10 bases remained unmatched. The CDR3 sequence is 17 residues long.